This T cell receptor beta chain was found in a study of cytomegalovirus exposure and HLA in healthy donors. Study-wide results and caveats: Follow-up analysis later connected one missense variant in DCLRE1C with trimming of TCR beta V- and J-genes.

This PCR relied on a set of 60 Vbeta primers and 13 Jbeta primers. Here immunoSEQ multiplex PCR was the method, and the copy in TCRdb shows in-frame clones only, minus some. The sample holds some 120,000 clones, around 10% seen once. Comments on this clone: The antigen is unknown.

The CDR3 length is 14 residues. Germline CDR1 and CDR2: LNHDA and SQIVND (reference sequence). Losses at the gene ends were 3 bases for V and 4 bases for J; bases not matched to a gene: 3. The sequence came from a man aged 30-40 years in good health and CMV-seronegative. The chain carries TRBV19 and TRBJ1-2, with TRBD1 matching 9 bases. Sequencing used PBMCs. CDR3 nucleotide sequence: TGTGCCAGTAGTATGGGGGACAGGGTCTATGGCTACACCTTC. It yields the protein CASSMGDRVYGYTF.